Listed below are T cell receptor beta chains from one sample, sequenced in a study of blood T cell repertoires in COVID-19. Measured with immunoSEQ multiplex PCR; TCRdb has only the in-frame clones, and not every one. This sample has approximately 160,000 clones; more than 85% occur once, and the top ten carry roughly 0.53%. The sequenced material came from peripheral blood. The receptors derive from a man between 60 and 75 years old with COVID-19, enrolled during active disease. CDR3s include the opening cysteine and the closing phenylalanine or tryptophan. Fields, in order: J gene, clone size, V gene, CDR3 protein. Only some rows state a clone size, as once, few, many or a class for expanded clones.

>TRBJ2-5|NA|TRBV11-2
CASSSRQGRETQYF
>TRBJ1-6|NA|TRBV4-3
CASSPLNRGLDSPLHF
>TRBJ1-5|NA|TRBV29-1
CSVRFSGNQPQHF
>TRBJ1-6|NA|TRBV6-5
CASSLDRVAPLHF
>TRBJ2-4|NA|TRBV7-9
CASSSAQAGNIQYF
>TRBJ1-5|NA|TRBV6-5
CASSPTGGWQPQHF
>TRBJ1-4|NA|TRBV7-2
CASSPTASNEKLFF
>TRBJ1-5|NA|TRBV11-2
CASSLSGTYSNQPQHF
>TRBJ1-2|NA|TRBV7-9
CASSPRRGTGGFYGYTF
>TRBJ2-7|once|TRBV7-9
CASSSDRGLTYEQYF
>TRBJ1-3|NA|TRBV30
CAWSSAGRAGNTIYF
>TRBJ1-5|NA|TRBV6-5
CASSQGDSNQPQHF
>TRBJ2-3|few|TRBV5-1
CASSLGAGNTDTQYF
>TRBJ1-6|NA|TRBV6-5
CASSSHTTGSGSPLHF
>TRBJ2-6|NA|TRBV9
CASSNRGGSPGANVLTF
>TRBJ2-7|NA|TRBV6-5
CASKIPGTGHYEQYF
>TRBJ2-1|NA|TRBV24-1
CATSEGGTGEINEQFF
>TRBJ1-5|NA|TRBV5-3
CARSSVGDQPQHF
>TRBJ2-2|NA|TRBV7-9
CASSSKDGGTGELFF
>TRBJ2-7|NA|TRBV4-1
CASSQDLLAFRDRGREQYF
>TRBJ1-1|NA|TRBV9
CASSQRQGNTEAFF
>TRBJ1-2|few|TRBV16
CASSQDSNYGYTF
>TRBJ2-5|NA|TRBV12-5
CASGLGGAGGTQYF
>TRBJ2-7|NA|TRBV27
CASGSLAGGAYEQYF
>TRBJ2-7|NA|TRBV20-1
CSAGQYEQYF
>TRBJ1-3|NA|TRBV14
CASSPGHRHGNTIYF
>TRBJ1-2|NA|TRBV7-3
CASSLSAAPANYGYTF
>TRBJ2-1|NA|TRBV11-2
CASTAALVARNEQFF
>TRBJ1-3|NA|TRBV9
CASSAQGAPGNTIYF
>TRBJ2-5|NA|TRBV6-4
CASSATNSGTQYF
>TRBJ1-3|NA|TRBV4-3
CASSQDREFSGNTIYF
>TRBJ1-3|few|TRBV30
CAWRGGGNTIYF
>TRBJ2-5|NA|TRBV5-4
CASSTPTGGQETQYF
>TRBJ1-1|few|TRBV7-9
CASKLGENTEAFF
>TRBJ1-5|NA|TRBV19
CASSILAGGNQPQHF
>TRBJ2-3|NA|TRBV10-2
CASTRGGGTDTQYF
>TRBJ1-1|NA|TRBV27
CASSSLRYNRGIHTEAFF
>TRBJ1-5|NA|TRBV19
CASSPWGQSAGQPQHF
>TRBJ1-1|NA|TRBV27
CASSLTAGMNTEAFF
>TRBJ1-1|NA|TRBV6-6
CASSRQLGDTEAFF
>TRBJ2-7|NA|TRBV19
CASSIGTGLYEQYF
>TRBJ2-7|NA|TRBV20-1
CSASLVAGKYEQYF
>TRBJ2-3|NA|TRBV6-6
CASSPNPGQGGTDTQYF
>TRBJ2-3|NA|TRBV24-1
CATSETGSTDTQYF
>TRBJ1-5|once|TRBV6-2/TRBV6-3
CASSLGLVGNQPQHF
>TRBJ1-5|NA|TRBV19
CASSNAGGWQPQHF